Listed here are 5 T cell receptor beta chains from one sample, sequenced in a study of cytomegalovirus exposure and HLA in healthy donors. The study ran its PCR with 60 Vbeta and 13 Jbeta primers. Sequencing used immunoSEQ multiplex PCR; TCRdb keeps in-frame clones, though not all of them. The sample has a few hundred thousand clones; about 77% are singletons. Sequenced: PBMCs. Receptor source: a woman in her thirties in good health and CMV-seronegative.

This chain uses TRBV9 with TRBJ2-2; a possible D gene is TRBD2 (6 bases). The CDR3 sequence is 16 residues long. The germline V and J ends were trimmed by 3 bases and 1 base, with 13 bases remaining between them. Germline CDR1 reads SGDLS; CDR2 reads YYNGEE. The CDR3 DNA is TGTGCCAGCAGCGGACGGGACTCTCGGAACACCGGGGAGCTGTTTTTT. Its translation is CASSGRDSRNTGELFF.

Here the CDR3 DNA reads TGTGCCAGCAGCTTGGCGGGAACCTACGAGCAGTACTTC. Residues: CASSLAGTYEQYF. The rearrangement links TRBV5-5 to TRBJ2-7, with D perhaps TRBD2 (5 bases). Trimming took off 0 bases at V and 2 bases at J, with 6 bases between the two ends. Germline CDR1 is SGHKS and CDR2 is YYEKEE (reference sequence). The CDR3 spans 13 residues.

This clone came up a few times. This sequence joins TRBV6-6 and TRBJ2-7; TRBD2 agrees at 13 bases. Germline lookup yields CDR1 MNHNY and CDR2 SVGAGI (reference sequence). V shed 1 base, J shed 3 bases, and the junction held 0 bases outside the gene matches. The CDR3 length is 15 residues. CDR3 sequence: CASSYWTSGSYEQYF. CDR3 DNA sequence: TGTGCCAGCAGTTACTGGACTAGCGGGAGCTACGAGCAGTACTTC.

The J gene is TRBJ1-1, the V gene TRBV5-4, with no clear D. CDR3 length: 12 amino acids. Per germline, CDR1 SGHNT and CDR2 YYREEE (reference sequence). Trimming cost V 4 bases and J 4 bases, with 8 bases left between them. CDR3 sequence reads: CASSRGSTEAFF. Written as DNA, the CDR3 is TGTGCCAGCAGCCGAGGTAGCACTGAAGCTTTCTTT. The whole variable domain, filled in from reference TRBV5-4 and TRBJ1-1, reads ETGVTQSPTHLIKTRGQQVTLRCSSQSGHNTVSWYQQALGQGPQFIFQYYREEENGRGNFPPRFSGLQFPNYSSELNVNALELDDSALYLCASSRGSTEAFFGQGTRLTVV.

This CDR3 is CASSLARSVSEQYF. The CDR3 coding sequence is TGCGCCAGCAGCTTGGCTAGGAGCGTGAGCGAGCAGTACTTC. J is TRBJ2-7 and V is TRBV5-1; D remains ambiguous. This CDR3 has 14 amino acids. V was cut by 0 bases and J by 6 bases, with 13 bases left in between. CDR1 is SGHRS and CDR2 is YFSETQ in the germline V gene.